This entry describes one T cell receptor (beta chain). The antigen remains undetermined. The source of the sample is a study of T cells after yellow fever vaccination. Study at large: Some fractions had low cell numbers, and these were prepared with SMART-Seq v4 Ultra Low Input.

TCRdb passed the 5' RACE reads through MiXCR, listing each CDR3 protein once. Here the sample spans under 400,000 distinct CDR3 sequences, 12% being singletons. General observations from the study: In post-booster samples, most primary-vaccination clones reappeared (roughly 96% CD4, over 70% CD8). The CD4 and CD8 compartments had a small share of their clonotypes in common. From the bulk population, abundant clonotypes could contaminate and appear within FACS-sorted repertoires.

Trimming removed 4 bases from V and 5 bases from J, with 18 bases in between. This CDR3 has 16 residues. Germline-derived CDR1 and CDR2 are SGHKS and YYEKEE (reference sequence). This receptor was taken from a man aged 18 to 35 who received the YFV17D yellow fever vaccine. This sequence joins TRBV5-5 and TRBJ1-4; tentatively, D is TRBD1 (5 bases). The source was CD4+ T cells sorted from PBMCs, collected 15 days after the yellow fever booster vaccination. The CDR3 DNA sequence: TGTGCCAGCAGCCGACAGCAGGGCTCGGGGAATGAAAAACTGTTTTTT. It encodes CASSRQQGSGNEKLFF.